A single sample is the source of the 28 T cell receptor beta chains below, sequenced in a study of T-cell memory formation after mild COVID-19. TCRdb reprocessed the 5' RACE reads via MiXCR and lists one record per CDR3 protein. The sample consists of some 45,000 distinct CDR3 sequences, 25% to 35% of them appearing once. The sample consisted of PBMCs or a T cell subset sorted from them (not recorded which). Receptor source: a man between 18 and 35 years old who had mild COVID-19 (a few samples of this study predate the infection). Cell type and time point are not known.

The V gene is TRBV20-1, the J gene TRBJ2-5, with D perhaps TRBD1 (6 bases). Per the germline V gene, CDR1 is DFQATT and CDR2 is SNEGSKA (reference sequence). The CDR3 totals 15 residues. V was shortened by 0 bases and J by 3 bases, with 14 bases between the two germline ends. The CDR3 spells CSARDGGSMEETQYF. As DNA, the CDR3 is TGCAGTGCTAGAGATGGGGGCTCCATGGAAGAGACCCAGTACTTC.

The J gene is TRBJ2-7, the V gene TRBV6-1; 12 bases agree with TRBD2. Trimming at V came to 5 bases and at J to 0 bases, leaving 8 bases not matched to a gene. Germline-derived CDR1 and CDR2 are MNHNS and SASEGT. CDR3 length equals 17 residues. CDR3 DNA sequence: TGTGCCAGCAGTACCGGACTAGCGGGGTTCTCCTCCTACGAGCAGTACTTC. It translates to CASSTGLAGFSSYEQYF.

The chain links TRBV6-5 to TRBJ1-6; weak D call: TRBD1 (5 bases). The V gene lost 5 bases and the J gene lost 6 bases, with 14 bases spanning the gap. Germline V gene data show CDR1 as MNHEY and CDR2 as SVGAGI. The CDR3 is 15 amino acids. CDR3: CASSRSRGPNSPLHF. The CDR3 nucleotides are TGTGCCAGCAGTAGAAGCCGGGGACCTAATTCACCCCTCCACTTT.

This clonotype has only one observation. The V gene is TRBV6-6, the J gene TRBJ1-5; D is perhaps TRBD1 (6 bases). V lost 5 bases and J 0 bases, leaving 11 bases between the germline ends. Germline CDR1 is MNHNY and CDR2 is SVGAGI (reference sequence). The CDR3 covers 15 residues. In nucleotides, the CDR3 is TGTGCCAGCAGTCCAGGGGACCATAGCAATCAGCCCCAGCATTTT. Its protein product is CASSPGDHSNQPQHF.

This clonotype was recorded a few times. The chain links TRBV6-5 to TRBJ1-2; the match to TRBD1 covers 9 bases. The CDR3 totals 16 residues. V lost 4 bases to trimming and J lost 6 bases; unmatched junction nucleotides: 12. CDR1 is MNHEY and CDR2 is SVGAGI in the germline V gene. The CDR3, as DNA: TGTGCCAGCAGTTCCAGGAGAACAGGGGGCCTGGATGGCTACACCTTC. This codes for CASSSRRTGGLDGYTF.

A few counts support this clonotype. J is TRBJ2-7 and V is TRBV20-1; 7 nucleotides match TRBD2. This CDR3 is 13 amino acids long. The V segment lost 3 bases and the J segment 3 bases; nucleotides outside the gene matches: 5. Germline V gives CDR1 DFQATT, CDR2 SNEGSKA (reference sequence). The CDR3 DNA is TGCAGTGCTAGCTGGGGGGGAAACTACGAGCAGTACGTC. The encoded protein is CSASWGGNYEQYV.

This clonotype was counted between two and nine times. CDR3 sequence (DNA): TGTGCCAGCAATCCCAGAAGGGGAGAAGGGCCCACAGATACGCAGTATTTT. This codes for CASNPRRGEGPTDTQYF. This sequence joins TRBV12-3 or TRBV12-4 and TRBJ2-3; D is tentatively TRBD1 or TRBD2 (5 bases each). CDR3 length equals 17 residues. V was clipped by 7 bases and J by 2 bases, with 22 bases between them.

The J gene is TRBJ1-1, the V gene TRBV20-1; D is possibly TRBD1 (6 bases). CDR1 and CDR2 from the germline V gene are DFQATT and SNEGSKA (reference sequence). This CDR3 has 12 residues. V lost 0 bases and J 11 bases, leaving 13 bases between the germline ends. This CDR3 reads CSARDLGGRAFF. The CDR3 nucleotides read TGCAGTGCTAGAGATCTAGGGGGTAGGGCTTTCTTT.

This clonotype was detected only a few times. The rearrangement links TRBV29-1 to TRBJ1-2; maybe TRBD1 (5 bases). The CDR3 contains 11 residues. The germline V gene encodes CDR1 SQVTM and CDR2 ANQGSEA. V was trimmed by 8 bases and J by 8 bases, leaving 15 bases between them. CDR3 sequence: CSSEGSDGYTF. The CDR3 nucleotides are TGCAGCTCCGAGGGGAGCGACGGCTACACCTTC.

This clonotype showed up just a few times. V usage is TRBV29-1 and J usage is TRBJ1-1; the match to TRBD1 covers 7 bases. Germline values: CDR1 SQVTM, CDR2 ANQGSEA. The J segment lost 7 bases and the V segment lost 4 bases, leaving 6 bases of the junction unmatched. The CDR3 sequence is 12 residues long. In nucleotides, the CDR3 is TGCAGCGTTGGTCTAGGGGGCATTGAAGCTTTCTTT. This sequence encodes CSVGLGGIEAFF.

In its sample, this clonotype was seen a few times. This chain uses TRBV6-5 with TRBJ2-1; no firm D call. Germline V lookup: CDR1 MNHEY, CDR2 SVGAGI. Trimming left V 2 bases short and J 5 bases short, with 13 bases between. The CDR3 has 15 residues. In DNA form, the CDR3 reads TGTGCCAGCAGTTACGGCCGCCCGGCTGACAATGAGCAGTTCTTC. Its translation is CASSYGRPADNEQFF.

The V call is TRBV7-9, the J call TRBJ1-2, with D unresolved. Trimming removed 1 base from V and 5 bases from J, with 26 bases in between. Germline values: CDR1 SEHNR, CDR2 FQNEAQ (reference sequence). The CDR3 length is 19 residues. CDR3 nucleotides: TGTGCCAGCAGCTTAGTGGTTGTGGCAGGCCAATTTTTGGAATATGGCTACACCTTC. Its protein is CASSLVVVAGQFLEYGYTF.

This clonotype has a handful of counts. This rearrangement joins TRBV24-1 to TRBJ2-2, with 8 nucleotides matching TRBD2. The germline gives CDR1 KGHDR, CDR2 SFDVKD. The ends lost 2 bases at V and 6 bases at J; junction bases unmatched: 10. CDR3 length equals 17 residues. The CDR3, as DNA: TGTGCCACCAGTGATTCGCCACCGGGACTAGTTCCCGGGGAGCTGTTTTTT. Translating it yields CATSDSPPGLVPGELFF.

For this clonotype: A junction end diverges from the germline sequence, so it may reflect a read error. This sequence joins TRBV25-1 and TRBJ1-1; maybe TRBD1 (5 bases). From germline, CDR1 is MGHDK and CDR2 SYGVNS. This CDR3 is 12 amino acids long. The CDR3 reads CASSEGAAEAFF. The CDR3, as DNA: TGTGCCAGCAGTGAAGGGGCCGCTGAGGCTTTCTTT.

The chain joins TRBV5-1 to TRBJ2-6; 10 bases line up with TRBD1. V lost 0 bases to trimming and J lost 9 bases; unmatched junction nucleotides: 12. The CDR3 has 18 residues. The germline V gene has CDR1 SGHRS and CDR2 YFSETQ. In nucleotides, the CDR3 is TGCGCCAGCAGCTTGGGACAGGGGGCGTCTGGGCACCTCAACGTCCTGACTTTC. This gives the protein CASSLGQGASGHLNVLTF.

Only a few counts were recorded for this clonotype. V usage is TRBV29-1 and J usage is TRBJ1-1; D is undetermined. Trimming took 6 bases from V and 0 from J, leaving 8 bases between them. Germline CDR1 SQVTM, CDR2 ANQGSEA. CDR3 length equals 12 residues. This chain's CDR3 is CSVTRMNTEAFF. In DNA, the CDR3 is TGCAGCGTCACCAGGATGAACACTGAAGCTTTCTTT.

This clonotype was observed a few times. V gene TRBV7-6 combines with J gene TRBJ2-7; TRBD1 matches at 9 bases. The junction had 4 bases not matched to a gene; V was cut back by 5 bases and J by 2 bases. The CDR3 is 14 amino acids. Per the germline V gene, CDR1 is SGHVS and CDR2 is FNYEAQ. Written as DNA, the CDR3 is TGTGCCAGCAGCCTGGGACAGGGAACCTACGAGCAGTACTTC. Its protein product is CASSLGQGTYEQYF.

The chain couples TRBV29-1 to TRBJ1-2; TRBD1 aligns across 8 bases. From germline, CDR1 is SQVTM and CDR2 ANQGSEA. The CDR3 sequence is 11 residues long. With V trimmed by 6 bases and J by 7 bases, 4 bases remained unmatched. CDR3 DNA: TGCAGCGTAACAGGGGGGGGTGGCTACACCTTC. This encodes CSVTGGGGYTF.

This clonotype was seen only a few times. The chain couples TRBV5-4 to TRBJ2-1; no reliable D call. This CDR3 spans 12 amino acids. Per the germline V gene, CDR1 is SGHNT and CDR2 is YYREEE (reference sequence). V lost 4 bases to trimming and J lost 9 bases, with 11 bases between them. The CDR3, as DNA: TGTGCCAGCAGCGACGAGAATGTTGAGCAGTTCTTC. This sequence encodes CASSDENVEQFF.

The chain links TRBV12-3 or TRBV12-4 to TRBJ2-7; either TRBD1 or TRBD2 may supply D (5 bases each). CDR3 size: 15 residues. V lost 3 bases and J lost 1, with 13 bases in between. The CDR3 DNA reads TGTGCCAGCAGTTTGGGGGATGAGGGGTCCTACGAGCAGTACTTC. Residues: CASSLGDEGSYEQYF.

The CDR3 DNA is TGTGCCAGCAGTTTAACTAGCGGGGCCTACGAGCAGTACTTC. The encoded protein is CASSLTSGAYEQYF. V gene TRBV12-3 or TRBV12-4 combines with J gene TRBJ2-7, with 10 bases aligning to TRBD2. V dropped 2 bases and J dropped 2; count of bases not matched to a gene: 0. The CDR3 contains 14 residues.

This clonotype was recorded a few times. CDR3 nucleotides: TGCGCCAGCAGCCAGGGACAGGGATTTTTGGCCGAGCAGTACTTC. It encodes CASSQGQGFLAEQYF. The V and J genes are TRBV4-1 and TRBJ2-7; 9 bases are a match to TRBD1. J lost 6 bases, V lost 3 bases, and 9 bases had no gene match. The CDR3 length is 15 residues. The germline V gene has CDR1 MGHRA and CDR2 YSYEKL.

This clonotype appeared a few times. CDR3: CASSSPSGGTDTQYF. The CDR3 nucleotides read TGTGCCAGCAGCTCCCCTAGCGGGGGCACAGATACGCAGTATTTT. The J gene is TRBJ2-3, the V gene TRBV7-9, with 9 bases identical to TRBD2. Germline CDR1 SEHNR, CDR2 FQNEAQ (reference sequence). The CDR3 has 15 residues. With 4 bases clipped from V and 1 base from J, the junction kept 3 bases outside the gene matches.

The chain links TRBV11-2 to TRBJ2-7; D tentatively reads TRBD1 or TRBD2 (5 bases each). The CDR3 is made up of 15 amino acids. V shed 5 bases and J shed 3 bases, with 17 bases lying between them. Looked up from germline, CDR1 is SGHAT and CDR2 is FQNNGV. CDR3 loop: CASSPTGAASYEQYF. CDR3 nucleotides: TGTGCCAGCAGCCCCACCGGGGCGGCAAGCTACGAGCAGTACTTC.

The sample holds a few counts of this clonotype. The rearrangement uses TRBV12-3 or TRBV12-4 and TRBJ2-7, with 7 bases aligning to TRBD2. The CDR3 totals 11 residues. V lost 8 bases to trimming and J lost 7 bases; unmatched junction nucleotides: 5. CDR3 region: CASSPGGEQYF. CDR3 nucleotides: TGTGCCAGCTCGCCGGGGGGAGAGCAGTACTTC.

This clonotype is categorized as medium-sized (0.01 to 0.1%). This chain uses TRBV29-1 with TRBJ2-7, with D hard to call. Per germline, CDR1 SQVTM and CDR2 ANQGSEA. This CDR3 spans 14 amino acids. Trimming pared 5 bases from V and 0 bases from J, leaving 14 bases between. The CDR3: CSVFLDSSSYEQYF. In DNA form, the CDR3 reads TGCAGCGTTTTCCTAGACTCAAGCTCCTACGAGCAGTACTTC.

V and J are TRBV12-3 or TRBV12-4 and TRBJ2-1; D might be TRBD1 (6 bases). CDR3 length equals 16 residues. Trimming removed 8 bases at V and 6 bases at J, with 23 bases between. As DNA, the CDR3 is TGTGCCAGCTCATCCACACAGGGACGGAAGCGCAATGAGCAGTTCTTC. Amino acids: CASSSTQGRKRNEQFF.

The rearrangement uses TRBV29-1 and TRBJ1-2; 7 bases map to TRBD1. CDR3 length equals 16 residues. The V and J ends lost 4 bases and 3 bases, in that order; junction bases with no gene match: 14. Germline values: CDR1 SQVTM, CDR2 ANQGSEA. CDR3 residues: CSVGGVEGQRDYGYTF. CDR3 bases: TGCAGCGTTGGGGGGGTAGAGGGACAGAGAGACTATGGCTACACCTTC.